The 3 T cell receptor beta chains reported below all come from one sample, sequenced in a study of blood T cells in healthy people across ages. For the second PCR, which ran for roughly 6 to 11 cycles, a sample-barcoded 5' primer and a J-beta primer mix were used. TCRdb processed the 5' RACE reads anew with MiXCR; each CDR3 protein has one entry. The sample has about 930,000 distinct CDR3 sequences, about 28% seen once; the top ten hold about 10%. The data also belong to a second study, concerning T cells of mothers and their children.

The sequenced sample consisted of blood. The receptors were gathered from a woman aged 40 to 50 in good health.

The CDR3 sequence: CASSYLRVSYEQYF. CDR3 DNA: TGTGCCAGCAGTTACTTGAGGGTCTCCTACGAGCAGTACTTC. V and J are TRBV6-2 or TRBV6-3 and TRBJ2-7, with D possibly being TRBD2 (5 bases). The CDR3 has 14 residues. Germline CDR1 reads MNHEY; CDR2 reads SVGEGT. V lost 1 base and J 0 bases, leaving 7 bases between the germline ends.

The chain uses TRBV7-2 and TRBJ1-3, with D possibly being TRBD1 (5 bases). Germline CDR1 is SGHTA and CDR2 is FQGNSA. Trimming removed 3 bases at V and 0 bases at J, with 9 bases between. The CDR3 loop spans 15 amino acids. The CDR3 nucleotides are TGTGCCAGCAGCTTTACAGGAACCTCTGGAAACACCATATATTTT. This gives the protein CASSFTGTSGNTIYF.

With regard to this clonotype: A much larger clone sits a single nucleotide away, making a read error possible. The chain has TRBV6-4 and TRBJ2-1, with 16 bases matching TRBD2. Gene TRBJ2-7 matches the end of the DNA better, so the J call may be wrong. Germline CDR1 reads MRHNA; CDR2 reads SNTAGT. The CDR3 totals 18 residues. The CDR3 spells CASSDSGLAGGSNNEQYF. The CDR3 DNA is TGTGCCAGCAGTGACTCGGGACTAGCGGGGGGGTCTAACAATGAGCAGTACTTC.